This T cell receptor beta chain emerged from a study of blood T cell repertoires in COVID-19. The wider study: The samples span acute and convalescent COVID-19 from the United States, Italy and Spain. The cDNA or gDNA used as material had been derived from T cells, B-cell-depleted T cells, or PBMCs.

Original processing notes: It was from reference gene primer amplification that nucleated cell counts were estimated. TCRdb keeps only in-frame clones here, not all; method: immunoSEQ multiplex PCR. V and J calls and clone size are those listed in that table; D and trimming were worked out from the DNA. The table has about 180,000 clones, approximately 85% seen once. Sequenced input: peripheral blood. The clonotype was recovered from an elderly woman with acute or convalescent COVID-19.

CDR3 protein: CASSVEQGYTEAFF. The CDR3 coding sequence is TGTGCCAGCAGCGTAGAACAGGGCTACACTGAAGCTTTCTTT. The chain has TRBV9 and TRBJ1-1, with D possibly TRBD1 on 6 matching bases. This CDR3 region has 14 residues. Germline CDR1 SGDLS, CDR2 YYNGEE. V dropped 0 bases and J dropped 3 bases, with 9 bases sitting between them.